These T cell receptor beta chains were read from a single sample in a study of human T cells and chemical hapten exposure. TCRdb itself ran the RACE reads through MiXCR, one entry per CDR3 protein. Of about 41,000 distinct CDR3 sequences listed, over 3.5% are singletons. The specimen comprised whole blood, sampled in connection with sensitization to the hapten diphenylcyclopropenone (DPC). The receptors derive from a man aged 45-65 years with alopecia areata. Some clones in this sample may be carry-over from other donors' samples. CDR3s include the opening cysteine and the closing phenylalanine or tryptophan. A D gene is named only where the DNA matches it firmly. Only part of the rows carry a size: once, few, many, or a class if the clone is expanded.

abundance: many; j_gene: TRBJ1-2; d_gene: TRBD1; v_gene: TRBV7-2; CDR3nt: TGTGCCAGCAGCCGAGACAGGGGAAACTATGGCTACACCTTC; CDR3aa: CASSRDRGNYGYTF
abundance: many; j_gene: TRBJ1-5; d_gene: TRBD1; v_gene: TRBV7-2; CDR3nt: TGTGCCAGCAGCTTAGACCCCAATCGACAGGGAATGAATCAGCCCCAGCATTTT; CDR3aa: CASSLDPNRQGMNQPQHF
abundance: many; j_gene: TRBJ2-7; d_gene: TRBD1; v_gene: TRBV5-1; CDR3nt: TGCGCCAGCAGCTTGGAGCCGGGACAGGGGGCAAGAGAGCAGTACTTC; CDR3aa: CASSLEPGQGAREQYF
abundance: many; j_gene: TRBJ2-7; d_gene: TRBD2; v_gene: TRBV28; CDR3nt: TGTGCCAGCAGCAAAGGGACTAGCGGTTCCCATAGGGGCTACGAGCAGTACTTC; CDR3aa: CASSKGTSGSHRGYEQYF
abundance: many; j_gene: TRBJ1-5; d_gene: TRBD1; v_gene: TRBV30; CDR3nt: TGTGCCTGGGGGACAGGTAATCAGCCCCAGCATTTT; CDR3aa: CAWGTGNQPQHF
abundance: many; j_gene: TRBJ2-1; d_gene: .; v_gene: TRBV28; CDR3nt: TGTGCCAGCAGTTTACCCGGCAGATACAATGAGCAGTTCTTC; CDR3aa: CASSLPGRYNEQFF
abundance: few; j_gene: TRBJ1-2; d_gene: TRBD1; v_gene: TRBV5-4; CDR3nt: TGTGCCAGCAGCGCGGGACAGGGAATTACTAACTATGGCTACACCTTC; CDR3aa: CASSAGQGITNYGYTF
abundance: many; j_gene: TRBJ1-1; d_gene: .; v_gene: TRBV4-1; CDR3nt: TGCGCCAGCAGCCTCCCTCCCCCGGGAAATGAAGCTTTCTTT; CDR3aa: CASSLPPPGNEAFF
abundance: many; j_gene: TRBJ2-3; d_gene: .; v_gene: TRBV10-3; CDR3nt: TGTGCCATCAGTGAGTCTGGGGATCCAGATACGCAGTATTTT; CDR3aa: CAISESGDPDTQYF
abundance: many; j_gene: TRBJ2-3; d_gene: .; v_gene: TRBV29-1; CDR3nt: TGCAGCGTTGAAGGAAACTCTGGCACAGATACGCAGTATTTT; CDR3aa: CSVEGNSGTDTQYF
abundance: many; j_gene: TRBJ1-3; d_gene: .; v_gene: TRBV7-2; CDR3nt: TGTGCCAGCAGCACAAGAGAGGGGCTTGGAAACACCATATATTTT; CDR3aa: CASSTREGLGNTIYF
abundance: many; j_gene: TRBJ2-1; d_gene: .; v_gene: TRBV10-3; CDR3nt: TGTGCCATCAGGCCCCGGGACGATAGCTACAATGAGCAGTTCTTC; CDR3aa: CAIRPRDDSYNEQFF
abundance: many; j_gene: TRBJ2-1; d_gene: TRBD2; v_gene: TRBV7-7; CDR3nt: TGTGCCAGCAGCCTGGGGACTAGCGGGGTAACCAATGAGCAGTTCTTC; CDR3aa: CASSLGTSGVTNEQFF
abundance: many; j_gene: TRBJ2-7; d_gene: .; v_gene: TRBV10-3; CDR3nt: TGTGCCATCAGTGAGTCAACTTTCGTCTCCTACGAGCAGTACTTC; CDR3aa: CAISESTFVSYEQYF
abundance: many; j_gene: TRBJ2-1; d_gene: .; v_gene: TRBV3-1; CDR3nt: TGTGCCAGCAGCCAAGCCCTCCTGGGCTCCTACAATGAGCAGTTCTTC; CDR3aa: CASSQALLGSYNEQFF
abundance: many; j_gene: TRBJ2-5; d_gene: .; v_gene: TRBV7-2; CDR3nt: TGTGCCAGCAGCTCCACTAGGGGGTACCAAGAGACCCAGTACTTC; CDR3aa: CASSSTRGYQETQYF
abundance: many; j_gene: TRBJ1-4; d_gene: .; v_gene: TRBV7-2; CDR3nt: TGTGCCAGCAGCTTATCACAGAGTAATGAAAAACTGTTTTTT; CDR3aa: CASSLSQSNEKLFF
abundance: many; j_gene: TRBJ1-4; d_gene: .; v_gene: TRBV27; CDR3nt: TGTGCCAGCAGTTTATCGAGTGGGGTCTATGAAAAACTGTTTTTT; CDR3aa: CASSLSSGVYEKLFF
abundance: many; j_gene: TRBJ2-3; d_gene: .; v_gene: TRBV20-1; CDR3nt: TGCAGTGCTATGGCAGATACGCAGTATTTT; CDR3aa: CSAMADTQYF
abundance: many; j_gene: TRBJ2-7; d_gene: .; v_gene: TRBV6-2/TRBV6-3; CDR3nt: TGTGCCAGCAGTTACCGAGGGAATGAGCAGTACTTC; CDR3aa: CASSYRGNEQYF
abundance: many; j_gene: TRBJ2-1; d_gene: .; v_gene: TRBV7-9; CDR3nt: TGTGCCAGCAGCTTATTTCCTATGGACAATGAGCAGTTCTTC; CDR3aa: CASSLFPMDNEQFF
abundance: many; j_gene: TRBJ1-5; d_gene: .; v_gene: TRBV29-1; CDR3nt: TGCAGCGTGGGGGAGGGCTTCAATCAGCCCCAGCATTTT; CDR3aa: CSVGEGFNQPQHF
abundance: .; j_gene: TRBJ1-4; d_gene: .; v_gene: TRBV20-1; CDR3nt: TGCAGTGCTAGAGATGGAAGTTTGCGGTTTTTT; CDR3aa: CSARDGSLRFF
abundance: many; j_gene: TRBJ2-1; d_gene: TRBD2; v_gene: TRBV7-6; CDR3nt: TGTGCCAGCAGCTTAGAGTTCAGGACTAGGGTACAATGGGAGCAGTTCTTC; CDR3aa: CASSLEFRTRVQWEQFF
abundance: many; j_gene: TRBJ2-3; d_gene: .; v_gene: TRBV7-2; CDR3nt: TGTGCCAGCAGCTTGGGCACCACAGATACGCAGTATTTT; CDR3aa: CASSLGTTDTQYF
abundance: many; j_gene: TRBJ1-1; d_gene: .; v_gene: TRBV5-1; CDR3nt: TGCGCCAGCAGGGACGACGGTCAGCCGAACACTGAAGCTTTCTTT; CDR3aa: CASRDDGQPNTEAFF
abundance: many; j_gene: TRBJ2-5; d_gene: .; v_gene: TRBV5-1; CDR3nt: TGCGCCAGCAGCTTGAACCGGAGGGAGACCCAGTACTTC; CDR3aa: CASSLNRRETQYF
abundance: many; j_gene: TRBJ2-7; d_gene: TRBD1; v_gene: TRBV7-2; CDR3nt: TGTGCCAGCAGATCAGGGACAGGGCTGGTTTCGTACTTC; CDR3aa: CASRSGTGLVSYF
abundance: many; j_gene: TRBJ1-2; d_gene: TRBD1; v_gene: TRBV29-1; CDR3nt: TGCAGCGTTAACCCCGCCAGGGGGGCCGGAGGCTACACCTTC; CDR3aa: CSVNPARGAGGYTF
abundance: many; j_gene: TRBJ2-3; d_gene: TRBD2; v_gene: TRBV4-3; CDR3nt: TGCGCCAGCAGCCCTAAACAAGCGGGAGGGAGAACAGATACGCAGTATTTT; CDR3aa: CASSPKQAGGRTDTQYF
abundance: many; j_gene: TRBJ1-5; d_gene: .; v_gene: TRBV2; CDR3nt: TGTGCCGCCGGGGGGAGCAATCAGCCCCAGCATTTT; CDR3aa: CAAGGSNQPQHF
abundance: many; j_gene: TRBJ2-6; d_gene: TRBD2; v_gene: TRBV28; CDR3nt: TGTGCCAGCAGTGCCTGGGACGGGAGAACTAGCGGGAGGGCCCTCCCTGGGGCCAACGTCCTGACTTTC; CDR3aa: CASSAWDGRTSGRALPGANVLTF
abundance: many; j_gene: TRBJ1-1; d_gene: TRBD1; v_gene: TRBV20-1; CDR3nt: TGCAGTGCTAGAGGGGGCAGGGGGTTTAACACTGAAGCTTTCTTT; CDR3aa: CSARGGRGFNTEAFF
abundance: many; j_gene: TRBJ2-2; d_gene: .; v_gene: TRBV29-1; CDR3nt: TGCAGCGCTCGAGCATTTGCGAACACCGGGGAGCTGTTTTTT; CDR3aa: CSARAFANTGELFF
abundance: many; j_gene: TRBJ1-1; d_gene: .; v_gene: TRBV29-1; CDR3nt: TGCAGTACTCTGGGGGGTGGAACTGAAGCTTTCTTT; CDR3aa: CSTLGGGTEAFF
abundance: many; j_gene: TRBJ2-1; d_gene: TRBD2; v_gene: TRBV5-1; CDR3nt: TGCGCCAGCTCGCTAGCGGGAGGTCACAATGAGCAGTTCTTC; CDR3aa: CASSLAGGHNEQFF
abundance: many; j_gene: TRBJ1-4; d_gene: TRBD1; v_gene: TRBV5-1; CDR3nt: TGCGCCAGCAGCCAGGGGGCGAAGAATGAAAAACTGTTTTTT; CDR3aa: CASSQGAKNEKLFF
abundance: many; j_gene: TRBJ2-2; d_gene: TRBD2; v_gene: TRBV11-1; CDR3nt: TGTGCCAGCAGCGAGCGGACTAGCGGGGCCGGGGAGCTGTTTTTT; CDR3aa: CASSERTSGAGELFF
abundance: many; j_gene: TRBJ2-5; d_gene: .; v_gene: TRBV29-1; CDR3nt: TGCAGCGTTGAAAATCAGGTCGGAGAGACCCAGTACTTC; CDR3aa: CSVENQVGETQYF
abundance: many; j_gene: TRBJ1-1; d_gene: .; v_gene: TRBV28; CDR3nt: TGTGCCAGCAGTTTCACGCAGGGAAACACTGAAGCTTTCTTT; CDR3aa: CASSFTQGNTEAFF
abundance: .; j_gene: TRBJ2-1; d_gene: .; v_gene: TRBV15; CDR3nt: TGTGCCACCAGCGGAAGAAGGAATGAGCAGTTCTTC; CDR3aa: CATSGRRNEQFF
abundance: many; j_gene: TRBJ2-7; d_gene: .; v_gene: TRBV7-2; CDR3nt: TGTGCCAGCAGCTCATGGGTCGGACAGACCTACGAGCAGTACTTC; CDR3aa: CASSSWVGQTYEQYF
abundance: .; j_gene: TRBJ1-3; d_gene: .; v_gene: TRBV10-2; CDR3nt: TGCGCCAGTGCTGGTGGAAACACCATATATTTT; CDR3aa: CASAGGNTIYF
abundance: many; j_gene: TRBJ1-5; d_gene: TRBD1; v_gene: TRBV6-2/TRBV6-3; CDR3nt: TGTGCCAGCAGTTACCAGGACAGGGGTAATCAGCCCCAGCATTTT; CDR3aa: CASSYQDRGNQPQHF
abundance: .; j_gene: TRBJ2-3; d_gene: .; v_gene: TRBV11-2; CDR3nt: TGTGCCAGCAGCTTAGCCCTGGAGGCTGCAGATACGCAGTATTTT; CDR3aa: CASSLALEAADTQYF
abundance: many; j_gene: TRBJ2-1; d_gene: TRBD2; v_gene: TRBV29-1; CDR3nt: TGCAGCGTTGATACTAGCGGGGCAACAGGGCAGTTCTTC; CDR3aa: CSVDTSGATGQFF
abundance: many; j_gene: TRBJ1-3; d_gene: TRBD1; v_gene: TRBV29-1; CDR3nt: TGCAGCGTTGAAGAGACAGGGAACACCATATATTTT; CDR3aa: CSVEETGNTIYF
abundance: many; j_gene: TRBJ2-7; d_gene: .; v_gene: TRBV28; CDR3nt: TGTGCCAGCAGTTTACCCACTAGGAGGAACGAGCAGTACTTC; CDR3aa: CASSLPTRRNEQYF
abundance: many; j_gene: TRBJ2-1; d_gene: TRBD2; v_gene: TRBV5-1; CDR3nt: TGCGCCAGCAGTCCGCTCTCCAGCGGGAGGGTCCATGAGCAGTTCTTC; CDR3aa: CASSPLSSGRVHEQFF
abundance: many; j_gene: TRBJ2-7; d_gene: TRBD2; v_gene: TRBV28; CDR3nt: TGTGCCAGCAGTTCCCCCGGGACTAGCATGTCCTACGAGCAGTACTTC; CDR3aa: CASSSPGTSMSYEQYF
abundance: many; j_gene: TRBJ1-6; d_gene: .; v_gene: TRBV9; CDR3nt: TGTGCCAGCAGCGTAGCTCAGGAAAATTCACCCCTCCACTTT; CDR3aa: CASSVAQENSPLHF
abundance: many; j_gene: TRBJ1-3; d_gene: TRBD1; v_gene: TRBV2; CDR3nt: TGTGCCAGCAGTGAATTGGACAGGGGGCCTGGAAACACCATATATTTT; CDR3aa: CASSELDRGPGNTIYF
abundance: few; j_gene: TRBJ1-1; d_gene: .; v_gene: TRBV12-3/TRBV12-4; CDR3nt: TGTGCCAGCAGTTTAGCGTGGAAGGGGGGATCGAACACTGAAGCTTTCTTT; CDR3aa: CASSLAWKGGSNTEAFF
abundance: .; j_gene: TRBJ1-1; d_gene: .; v_gene: TRBV28; CDR3nt: TGTGCCCCCCGGAAAAACACTGAAGCTTTCTTT; CDR3aa: CAPRKNTEAFF
abundance: many; j_gene: TRBJ2-7; d_gene: TRBD2; v_gene: TRBV30; CDR3nt: TGTGCCTGGAGTGTAACGGGACTAGCAACCTACGAGCAGTACTTC; CDR3aa: CAWSVTGLATYEQYF
abundance: .; j_gene: TRBJ1-3; d_gene: .; v_gene: TRBV29-1; CDR3nt: TGCAGCGGGTGGATTTTAGCTGGAAACACCATATATTTT; CDR3aa: CSGWILAGNTIYF
abundance: few; j_gene: TRBJ2-5; d_gene: .; v_gene: TRBV6-2/TRBV6-3; CDR3nt: TGTGCCAGCTCTAACTTGGGGGCGACACAAGAGACCCAGTACTTC; CDR3aa: CASSNLGATQETQYF
abundance: many; j_gene: TRBJ2-2; d_gene: .; v_gene: TRBV28; CDR3nt: TGTGCCAGCAGTTTAGGAGTCTGGGGGTTATTTGGTGGAACCGGGGAGCTGTTTTTT; CDR3aa: CASSLGVWGLFGGTGELFF
abundance: many; j_gene: TRBJ2-7; d_gene: .; v_gene: TRBV7-2; CDR3nt: TGTGCCAGCAGCACGCCCGGTGAGCAGTACTTC; CDR3aa: CASSTPGEQYF
abundance: many; j_gene: TRBJ2-3; d_gene: .; v_gene: TRBV27; CDR3nt: TGTGCCAGCAGTTTACTGCTAACTAGCACAGATACGCAGTATTTT; CDR3aa: CASSLLLTSTDTQYF